These 6 T cell receptor beta chains were sequenced from one sample in a study of control samples from healthy donors and cancer patients. Clones were read by immunoSEQ multiplex PCR, and TCRdb kept only the in-frame ones, dropping some. The sample has 55,000 to 85,000 clones, roughly 86% seen once; the top ten hold approximately 2.5%. Input material: PBMCs. The receptors were gathered from a woman aged 45-60 years with head and neck cancer.

The chain has TRBV12-3 or TRBV12-4 and TRBJ2-5, with D hard to call. V lost 7 bases, J lost 5 bases, and 8 bases lay in between. This CDR3 has 11 amino acids. The CDR3 is CASTDGETQYF. CDR3 DNA sequence: TGTGCCAGCACCGATGGCGAGACCCAGTACTTC.

This chain uses TRBV5-1 with TRBJ2-7; D is unclear. V was shortened by 0 bases and J by 2 bases, with 9 bases between the two germline ends. The CDR3 is 14 residues long. Germline V lookup: CDR1 SGHRS, CDR2 YFSETQ. The CDR3 DNA reads TGCGCCAGCAGCTTGGGGGCCGGTACCTACGAGCAGTACTTC. Amino acid sequence: CASSLGAGTYEQYF.

The rearrangement joins TRBV15 to TRBJ1-5; a possible D gene is TRBD1 (6 bases). Trimming took 0 bases from V and 0 from J, leaving 12 bases between them. Germline CDR1 LNHNV, CDR2 YYDKDF (reference sequence). The CDR3 totals 17 residues. The CDR3 coding sequence is TGTGCCACCAGCAGAGATAGGACAGTTTATAGCAATCAGCCCCAGCATTTT. This gives the protein CATSRDRTVYSNQPQHF. Together with reference TRBV15 and TRBJ1-5, the CDR3 gives the full variable domain: DAMVIQNPRYQVTQFGKPVTLSCSQTLNHNVMYWYQQKSSQAPKLLFHYYDKDFNNEADTPDNFQSRRPNTSFCFLDIRSPGLGDTAMYLCATSRDRTVYSNQPQHFGDGTRLSIL.

V gene TRBV18 combines with J gene TRBJ2-1; TRBD1 aligns across 12 bases. The V gene end was trimmed by 3 bases and the J gene end by 6 bases; junction bases not matched to a gene: 9. From germline, CDR1 is KGHSH and CDR2 LQKENI. The CDR3 length is 17 residues. DNA for the CDR3: TGTGCCAGCTCACCTCCCTCGGGACAGGGGGCGCGCAATGAGCAGTTCTTC. It translates to CASSPPSGQGARNEQFF. The whole variable domain, remainder taken from reference TRBV18 and TRBJ2-1, is NAGVMQNPRHLVRRRGQEARLRCSPMKGHSHVYWYRQLPEEGLKFMVYLQKENIIDESGMPKERFSAEFPKEGPSILRIQQVVRGDSAAYFCASSPPSGQGARNEQFFGPGTRLTVL.

The rearrangement links TRBV5-1 to TRBJ2-1; a weak D match, TRBD1 (6 bases). Per germline, CDR1 SGHRS and CDR2 YFSETQ. The CDR3 totals 17 residues. Between the trimmed V and J ends, which lost 0 bases and 4 bases, there was a span of 17 bases. CDR3 sequence reads: CASSLGRQARDYNEQFF. CDR3 in DNA: TGCGCCAGCAGCTTGGGAAGACAGGCCCGTGATTACAATGAGCAGTTCTTC.

J is TRBJ1-5 and V is TRBV19; a possible D gene is TRBD1 (6 bases). V lost 5 bases and J lost 6, with 20 bases in between. This CDR3 spans 16 amino acids. Germline V gene data show CDR1 as LNHDA and CDR2 as SQIVND (reference sequence). The CDR3 DNA reads TGTGCCAGTAGTCGGCCAGGGGAAAGCAGAACTCAGCCCCAGCATTTT. Its translation: CASSRPGESRTQPQHF.